This T cell receptor (beta chain) originates from a study of T-cell memory formation after mild COVID-19. Study outcomes and limitations: Those CD4+ clones that contracted were mainly in CM and EM (CD8+ ones in EMRA). That cross-reactive memory joined was suggested by some responding clones appearing in pre-infection memory.

V dropped 5 bases and J dropped 3 bases, with 18 bases sitting between them. The CDR3 is 16 residues long. TCRdb independently ran MiXCR on the 5' RACE reads; one entry per CDR3 protein. Of a few hundred thousand distinct CDR3 sequences in the sample, around an eighth were seen once. In its sample, this clonotype was seen a few times. Antigen unknown. The sample was PBMCs or a T cell subset sorted from them (not recorded which). V and J are TRBV12-3 or TRBV12-4 and TRBJ2-3, with D possibly TRBD2 on 5 matching bases. The sequence was obtained from a man aged 18 to 29 who had mild COVID-19 (a few samples of this study predate the infection). Cell type and time point are not known. This chain's CDR3 is CASSPPSRRMTDTQYF. The DNA for the CDR3 is TGTGCCAGCAGTCCCCCTAGCCGTCGGATGACAGATACGCAGTATTTT.